This entry describes one TCR beta chain. Use of 60 Vbeta and 13 Jbeta primers characterized the PCR. Only in-frame clones appear in the TCRdb table, and some are missing; sequencing was by immunoSEQ multiplex PCR. The sample consists of some 110,000 clones, 60% to 80% of them appearing once. This record belongs to a study of cytomegalovirus exposure and HLA in healthy donors. The clonotype originates from a man aged 50-60 years in good health and CMV-seropositive. The sample comprised PBMCs.

CDR3 amino acids: CASSILAEETQYF. DNA for the CDR3: TGTGCCAGCAGTATTCTAGCGGAAGAGACCCAGTACTTC. The chain employs TRBV6-5 and TRBJ2-5, with TRBD2 identical over 7 bases. The V and J ends lost 5 bases and 3 bases, in that order; junction bases with no gene match: 3. The CDR3 sequence is 13 residues long. Germline V gives CDR1 MNHEY, CDR2 SVGAGI.